This TCR beta chain was captured in a study of T cells in Graves' hyperthyroidism and ophthalmopathy. Whole-study findings and limits: By a 13 V-J model, ophthalmopathy was set apart from stable hyperthyroidism.

Regions amplified from RNA transcripts were the TCR beta CDR3 regions. The study used the HTBI primer set for a first-round RT-PCR of the TCR CDR3. TCRdb independently ran MiXCR on the multiplex PCR reads; one entry per CDR3 protein. The table has about 480,000 distinct CDR3 sequences, approximately 15% seen once. This clonotype was counted many times. What it binds is not known. The sequencing sample was made of blood. The source is a woman aged 18 to 35 with Graves' hyperthyroidism.

CDR3 in amino acids: CAWRGRDATEAFF. The CDR3 DNA is TGTGCCTGGAGAGGCAGGGATGCCACTGAAGCTTTCTTT. This chain links TRBV30 with TRBJ1-1, with D maybe TRBD1 (5 bases). The CDR3 spans 13 residues. V was pared by 3 bases and J by 4 bases, with 12 bases between. The germline gives CDR1 GTSNPN, CDR2 SVGIG (reference sequence).